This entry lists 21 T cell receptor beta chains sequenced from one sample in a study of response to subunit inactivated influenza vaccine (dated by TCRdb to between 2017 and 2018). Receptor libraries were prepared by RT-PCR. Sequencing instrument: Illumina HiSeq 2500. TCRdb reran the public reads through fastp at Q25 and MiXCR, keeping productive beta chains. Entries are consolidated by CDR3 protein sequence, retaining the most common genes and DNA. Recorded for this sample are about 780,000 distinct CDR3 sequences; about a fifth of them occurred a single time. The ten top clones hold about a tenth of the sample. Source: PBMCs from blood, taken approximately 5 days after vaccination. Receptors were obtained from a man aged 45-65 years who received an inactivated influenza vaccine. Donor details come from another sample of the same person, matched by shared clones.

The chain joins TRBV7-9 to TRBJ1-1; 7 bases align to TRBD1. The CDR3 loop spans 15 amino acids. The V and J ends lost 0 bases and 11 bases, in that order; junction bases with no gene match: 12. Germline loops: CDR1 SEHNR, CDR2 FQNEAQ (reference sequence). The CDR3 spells CASSLAGQTKAAAFF. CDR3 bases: TGTGCCAGCAGCTTAGCGGGACAGACCAAAGCCGCGGCTTTCTTT.

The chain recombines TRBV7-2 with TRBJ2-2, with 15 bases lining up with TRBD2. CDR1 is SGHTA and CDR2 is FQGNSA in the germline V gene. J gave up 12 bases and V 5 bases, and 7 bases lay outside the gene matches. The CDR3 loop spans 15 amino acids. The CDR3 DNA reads TGTGCCAGCAGCAGACCCGGGACTAGCGGGAGGCAGCTGTTTTTT. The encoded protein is CASSRPGTSGRQLFF.

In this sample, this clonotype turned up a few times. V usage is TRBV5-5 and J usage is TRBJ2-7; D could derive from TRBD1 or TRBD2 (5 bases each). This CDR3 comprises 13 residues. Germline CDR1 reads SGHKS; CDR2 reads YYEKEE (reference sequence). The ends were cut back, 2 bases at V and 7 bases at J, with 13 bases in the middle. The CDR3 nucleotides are TGTGCCAGCAGCTTCCAGGGACCAGGGGAGCAGTACTTC. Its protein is CASSFQGPGEQYF.

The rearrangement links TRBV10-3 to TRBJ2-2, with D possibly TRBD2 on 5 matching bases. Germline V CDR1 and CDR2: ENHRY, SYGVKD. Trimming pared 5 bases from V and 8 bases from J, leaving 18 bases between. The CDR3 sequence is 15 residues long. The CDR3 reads CAISKGALAQGELFF. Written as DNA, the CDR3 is TGTGCCATCAGTAAGGGAGCCCTCGCACAAGGGGAGCTGTTTTTT.

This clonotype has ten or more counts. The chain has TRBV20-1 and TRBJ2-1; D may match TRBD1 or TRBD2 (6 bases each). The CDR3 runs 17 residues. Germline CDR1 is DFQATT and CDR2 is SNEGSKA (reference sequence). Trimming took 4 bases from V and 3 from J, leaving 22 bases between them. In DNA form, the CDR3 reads TGCAGTGCTATAGGAGGGTCGAGGGGGAGCTACTACAATGAGCAGTTCTTC. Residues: CSAIGGSRGSYYNEQFF.

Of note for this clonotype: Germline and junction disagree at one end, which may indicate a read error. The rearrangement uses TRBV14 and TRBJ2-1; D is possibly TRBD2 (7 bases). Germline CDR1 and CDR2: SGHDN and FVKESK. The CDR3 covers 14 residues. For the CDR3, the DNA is TGTGCCAGCAGTTTTCGGGGGGCCTATAATGAGCAGTTCTTC. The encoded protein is CASSFRGAYNEQFF. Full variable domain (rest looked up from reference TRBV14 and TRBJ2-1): EAGVTQFPSHSVIEKGQTVTLRCDPISGHDNLYWYRRVMGKEIKFLLHFVKESKQDESGMPNNRFLAERTGGTYSTLKVQPAELEDSGVYFCASSFRGAYNEQFFGPGTRLTVL.

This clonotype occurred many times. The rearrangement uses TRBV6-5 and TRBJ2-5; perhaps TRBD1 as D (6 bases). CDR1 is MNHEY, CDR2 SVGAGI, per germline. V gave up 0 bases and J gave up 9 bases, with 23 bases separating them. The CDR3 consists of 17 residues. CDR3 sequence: CASSYSRTVKEREPQYF. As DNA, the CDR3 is TGTGCCAGCAGTTACTCGAGGACAGTCAAGGAAAGGGAGCCCCAGTACTTC.

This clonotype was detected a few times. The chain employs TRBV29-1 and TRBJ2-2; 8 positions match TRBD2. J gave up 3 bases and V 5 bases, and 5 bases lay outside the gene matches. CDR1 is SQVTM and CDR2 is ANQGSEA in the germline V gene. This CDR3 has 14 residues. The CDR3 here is CSVLAGLHTGELFF. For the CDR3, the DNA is TGCAGCGTTTTAGCGGGGCTGCACACCGGGGAGCTGTTTTTT.

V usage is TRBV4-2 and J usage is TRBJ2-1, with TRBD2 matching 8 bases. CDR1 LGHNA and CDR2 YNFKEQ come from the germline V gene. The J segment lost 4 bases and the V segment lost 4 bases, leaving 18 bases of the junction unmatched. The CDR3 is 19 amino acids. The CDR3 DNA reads TGTGCCAGCAGCCCCCAAGGGCTTAGTCCGGGGGGGCCTTACAATGAGCAGTTCTTC. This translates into CASSPQGLSPGGPYNEQFF.

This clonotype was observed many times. CDR3 sequence reads: CASSPLQGKETQYF. The CDR3 region has the DNA TGCGCCAGCAGCCCCCTACAGGGGAAGGAGACCCAGTACTTC. The J gene is TRBJ2-5, the V gene TRBV4-1, with TRBD1 identical over 7 bases. The V gene's germline CDR1 is MGHRA and CDR2 YSYEKL. The V segment lost 4 bases and the J segment 5 bases; nucleotides outside the gene matches: 7. The CDR3 runs to 14 residues.

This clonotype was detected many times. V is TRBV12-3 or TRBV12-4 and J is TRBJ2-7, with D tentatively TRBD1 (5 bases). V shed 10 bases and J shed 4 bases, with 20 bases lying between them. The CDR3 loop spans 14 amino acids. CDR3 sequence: CANAGSLTFYEQYF. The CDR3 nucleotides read TGTGCCAACGCAGGGTCCCTCACGTTTTACGAGCAGTACTTC.

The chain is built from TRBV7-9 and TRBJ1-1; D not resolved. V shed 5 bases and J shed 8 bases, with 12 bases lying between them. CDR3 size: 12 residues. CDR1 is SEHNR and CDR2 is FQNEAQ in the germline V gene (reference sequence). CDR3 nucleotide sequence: TGTGCCAGCAGCCCCTTGACCCGGGAAGCTTTCTTT. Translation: CASSPLTREAFF. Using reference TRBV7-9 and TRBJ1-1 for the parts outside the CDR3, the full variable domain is DTGVSQNPRHKITKRGQNVTFRCDPISEHNRLYWYRQTLGQGPEFLTYFQNEAQLEKSRLLSDRFSAERPKGSFSTLEIQRTEQGDSAMYLCASSPLTREAFFGQGTRLTVV.

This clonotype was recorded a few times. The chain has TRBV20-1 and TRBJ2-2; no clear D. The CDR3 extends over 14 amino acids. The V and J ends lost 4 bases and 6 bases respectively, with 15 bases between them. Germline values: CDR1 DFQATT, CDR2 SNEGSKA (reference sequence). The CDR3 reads CSAKDPKKAGELFF. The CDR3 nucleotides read TGCAGTGCTAAGGACCCAAAGAAGGCCGGGGAGCTGTTTTTT.

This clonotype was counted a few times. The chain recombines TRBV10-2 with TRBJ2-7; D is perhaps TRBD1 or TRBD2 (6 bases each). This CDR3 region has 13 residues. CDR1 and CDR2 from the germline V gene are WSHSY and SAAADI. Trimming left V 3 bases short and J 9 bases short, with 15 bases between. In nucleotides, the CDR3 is TGCGCCAGCAGTGAACAGGGAGGTGCGACGCAGTACTTC. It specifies CASSEQGGATQYF.

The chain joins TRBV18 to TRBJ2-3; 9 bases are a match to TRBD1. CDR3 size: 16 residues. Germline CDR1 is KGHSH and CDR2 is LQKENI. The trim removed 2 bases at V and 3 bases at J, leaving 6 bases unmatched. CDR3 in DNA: TGTGCCAGCTCACCAGTGGGACAGGGAATTACAGATACGCAGTATTTT. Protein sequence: CASSPVGQGITDTQYF.

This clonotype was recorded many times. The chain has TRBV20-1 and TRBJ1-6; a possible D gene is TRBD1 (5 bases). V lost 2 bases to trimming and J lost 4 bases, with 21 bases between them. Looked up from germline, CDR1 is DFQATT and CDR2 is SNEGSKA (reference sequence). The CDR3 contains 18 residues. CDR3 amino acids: CSARSDGARRTYNSPLHF. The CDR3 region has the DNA TGCAGTGCTAGATCAGACGGGGCCAGGAGAACTTATAATTCACCCCTCCACTTT.

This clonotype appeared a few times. CDR3 loop: CASSLDPGTASYEQYF. The CDR3 nucleotides read TGTGCCAGCAGCTTAGACCCCGGGACAGCCTCCTACGAGCAGTACTTC. The chain employs TRBV7-2 and TRBJ2-7; 7 bases map to TRBD1. The trim removed 1 base at V and 0 bases at J, leaving 6 bases unmatched. This CDR3 region has 16 residues. The germline V gene encodes CDR1 SGHTA and CDR2 FQGNSA.

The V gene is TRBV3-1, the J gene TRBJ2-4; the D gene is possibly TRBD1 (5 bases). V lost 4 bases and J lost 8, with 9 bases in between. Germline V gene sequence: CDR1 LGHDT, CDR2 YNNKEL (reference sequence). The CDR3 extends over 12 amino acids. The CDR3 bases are TGTGCCAGCAGCCGGGGCTTGGACATTCAGTACTTC. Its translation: CASSRGLDIQYF.

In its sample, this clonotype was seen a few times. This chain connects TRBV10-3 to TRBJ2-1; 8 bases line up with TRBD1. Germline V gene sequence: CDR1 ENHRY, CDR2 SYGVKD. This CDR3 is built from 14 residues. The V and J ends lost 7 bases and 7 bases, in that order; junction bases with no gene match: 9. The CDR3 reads CAITGAGGENEQFF. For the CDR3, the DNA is TGTGCCATCACGGGGGCAGGGGGCGAAAATGAGCAGTTCTTC.

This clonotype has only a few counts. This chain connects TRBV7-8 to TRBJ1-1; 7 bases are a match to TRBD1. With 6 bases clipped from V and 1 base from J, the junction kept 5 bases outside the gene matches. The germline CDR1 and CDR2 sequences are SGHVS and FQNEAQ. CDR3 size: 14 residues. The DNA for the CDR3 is TGTGCCAGCAGGCCACAGGGGACGAACACTGAAGCTTTCTTT. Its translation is CASRPQGTNTEAFF. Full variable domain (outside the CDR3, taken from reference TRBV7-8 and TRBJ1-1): GAGVSQSPRYKVAKRGQDVALRCDPISGHVSLFWYQQALGQGPEFLTYFQNEAQLDKSGLPSDRFFAERPEGSVSTLKIQRTQQEDSAVYLCASRPQGTNTEAFFGQGTRLTVV.

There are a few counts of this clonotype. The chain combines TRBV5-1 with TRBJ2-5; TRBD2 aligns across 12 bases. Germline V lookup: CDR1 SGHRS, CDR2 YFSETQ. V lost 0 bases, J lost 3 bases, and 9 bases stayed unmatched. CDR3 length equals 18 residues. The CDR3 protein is CASSLGPSGGARKETQYF. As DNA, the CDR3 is TGCGCCAGCAGCTTGGGCCCTAGCGGGGGGGCTAGGAAAGAGACCCAGTACTTC.